A selection of T cell receptor beta chains follows, all from one sample in a study of T-cell memory formation after mild COVID-19. In TCRdb, the 5' RACE reads were re-called with MiXCR into one record per CDR3 protein. The table shows roughly 340,000 distinct CDR3 sequences, with 20% to 25% occurring only once. Input material: PBMCs or a T cell subset sorted from them (not recorded which). The receptors were gathered from a man younger than 30 who had mild COVID-19 (a few samples of this study predate the infection). Cell type and time point are not known. CDR3s include the opening cysteine and the closing phenylalanine or tryptophan. The D gene is left open where the match is weak. Rows give clone size only sometimes, using once, few, many, or a class for an expanded clone.

v_gene,abundance,j_gene,d_gene,CDR3aa,CDR3nt
TRBV3-1,.,TRBJ2-4,.,CASSRASRGNIQYF,TGTGCCAGCTCCCGGGCCTCCCGAGGGAACATTCAGTACTTC
TRBV6-2/TRBV6-3,.,TRBJ1-5,.,CASSYSSGGGNQPQHF,TGTGCCAGCAGTTACTCCTCGGGGGGCGGGAATCAGCCCCAGCATTTT
TRBV27,few,TRBJ2-3,.,CASSNPLFNTQYF,TGTGCCAGCAGTAACCCCCTCTTCAATACGCAGTATTTT
TRBV20-1,.,TRBJ1-5,.,CSVADGAPPQHF,TGCAGTGTTGCGGACGGGGCGCCGCCCCAGCATTTT
TRBV7-9,few,TRBJ1-5,.,CASSSGSPVQPQHF,TGTGCCAGCAGCTCCGGATCCCCCGTTCAGCCCCAGCATTTT
TRBV18,.,TRBJ1-1,.,CASSLSGRNTEAFF,TGTGCCAGCTCGCTCTCAGGACGGAACACTGAAGCTTTCTTT
TRBV4-1,few,TRBJ1-2,.,CASSQGAQGNYGYTF,TGCGCCAGCAGCCAAGGGGCACAGGGTAACTATGGCTACACCTTC
TRBV7-8,.,TRBJ1-4,.,CASSPLDRATNEKLFF,TGTGCCAGCAGCCCTCTCGACCGAGCAACTAATGAAAAACTGTTTTTT
TRBV5-1,.,TRBJ1-1,.,CASSLEPLNTEAFF,TGCGCCAGCAGCTTGGAGCCTCTGAACACTGAAGCTTTCTTT
TRBV7-9,.,TRBJ2-5,.,CASSRGTPRFQETQYF,TGTGCCAGCAGCCGAGGGACACCAAGATTTCAAGAGACCCAGTACTTC
TRBV20-1,.,TRBJ2-3,TRBD1,CSARDAGQGTDTQYF,TGCAGTGCTAGAGACGCGGGACAGGGCACAGATACGCAGTATTTT
TRBV7-2,.,TRBJ2-5,.,CASSLAPVHPQYF,TGTGCCAGCAGCTTAGCCCCGGTTCACCCCCAGTACTTC
TRBV6-6,.,TRBJ2-4,.,CASSYPGSSGIQYF,TGTGCCAGCAGTTACCCCGGGAGTTCTGGCATTCAGTACTTC
TRBV7-9,few,TRBJ1-1,TRBD1,CASSFRGQGFTEAFF,TGTGCCAGCAGCTTTAGAGGACAGGGCTTCACTGAAGCTTTCTTT
TRBV7-8,.,TRBJ1-1,TRBD1,CASSPSRTGNTEAFF,TGTGCCAGCAGCCCTTCGAGGACAGGGAACACTGAAGCTTTCTTT
TRBV10-1,.,TRBJ1-1,.,CASSPTQGAEAFF,TGCGCCAGCAGTCCTACACAGGGCGCTGAAGCTTTCTTT